This entry lists 28 T cell receptor beta chains sequenced from one sample in a study of tumor-infiltrating lymphocytes in primary liver carcinoma. For blood RNA, unsorted whole blood served as the source, and germline DNA was extracted too. TCR beta cDNA was made from 450 to 600 ng total RNA with a constant-region primer. Library construction for TCR beta comprised three nested multiplex PCR rounds performed with slightly modified ARM-PCR. Both of the initial two PCR rounds ran for nine to eleven cycles and employed TRBV1-TRBV30 forward primers alongside a C-beta reverse primer. Each CDR3 protein is one row after TCRdb ran MiXCR on the multiplex PCR reads. In the table there are about 200,000 distinct CDR3 sequences, almost 65% of which are singletons. Specimen: peripheral blood. These receptors all come from a woman aged 60 to 75 with primary liver carcinoma and hepatitis B virus infection.

A few counts support this clonotype. This could be a read error, since a much larger clone is one nucleotide away. CDR3 residues: CSVRGSTEALF. CDR3 coding DNA: TGCAGCGTTCGGGGGAGCACTGAAGCTCTCTTT. The chain has TRBV29-1 and TRBJ1-1; D possibly corresponds to TRBD1 (5 bases). The germline gives CDR1 SQVTM, CDR2 ANQGSEA. The CDR3 consists of 11 residues.

This clonotype has ten or more counts. The chain couples TRBV5-8 to TRBJ2-7; D gene unclear. CDR1 SGHTS and CDR2 YDEGEE come from the germline V gene. V was pared by 6 bases and J by 1 base, with 11 bases between. The CDR3 extends over 13 amino acids. The CDR3 protein is CASTPLRSYEQYF. Written as DNA, the CDR3 is TGTGCCAGCACCCCCCTACGATCCTACGAGCAGTACTTC.

This clonotype is labeled as medium-sized. The chain's CDR3 is CASSTQTGDTIYF. DNA for the CDR3: TGTGCCAGCAGCACCCAGACAGGGGACACCATATATTTT. The chain carries TRBV11-2 and TRBJ1-3, with TRBD1 identical over 8 bases. Trimming removed 5 bases from V and 8 bases from J; junction bases left unmatched: 5. The CDR3 is 13 residues long. Germline loops: CDR1 SGHAT, CDR2 FQNNGV. Complete variable domain (other parts from reference TRBV11-2 and TRBJ1-3): EAGVAQSPRYKIIEKRQSVAFWCNPISGHATLYWYQQILGQGPKLLIQFQNNGVVDDSQLPKDRFSAERLKGVDSTLKIQPAKLEDSAVYLCASSTQTGDTIYFGEGSWLTVV.

Regarding this clonotype: The conserved phenylalanine or tryptophan is not found at the CDR3 terminus, so this likely reflects a read error. The chain uses TRBV11-1 and TRBJ2-1; 10 nucleotides align to TRBD1. The CDR3 extends over 16 amino acids. Trimming removed 7 bases from V and 6 bases from J; junction bases left unmatched: 12. From germline, CDR1 is SGHAT and CDR2 FQDESV (reference sequence). The CDR3 sequence is CASNNRGQGGANEQFS. CDR3 DNA: TGTGCCAGCAACAACCGAGGACAGGGGGGAGCCAATGAGCAGTTCTCC.

The count of this clonotype is one. This chain uses TRBV11-2 with TRBJ2-1, with D hard to call. This CDR3 contains 15 residues. V lost 2 bases to trimming and J lost 6 bases, with 14 bases between them. The germline gives CDR1 SGHAT, CDR2 FQNNGV. In nucleotides, the CDR3 is TGTGCCAGCAGCTTATTAAAGGGCTTGGTCAATGAGCAGTTCTTC. Residues: CASSLLKGLVNEQFF.

As to this clonotype: Because the CDR3 is missing its conserved closing phenylalanine or tryptophan, this is likely a read error. The chain couples TRBV12-3 or TRBV12-4 to TRBJ2-6, with D maybe TRBD2 (6 bases). The V end lost 4 bases, the J end lost 2 bases, and 18 bases lay between the germline ends. The CDR3 loop spans 18 amino acids. The CDR3: CASSSRSGGVAGANVLTS. CDR3 coding DNA: TGTGCCAGCAGTTCCCGTTCCGGGGGAGTGGCTGGGGCCAACGTCCTGACTTCC.

This clonotype was observed at least ten times. The chain is built from TRBV4-1 and TRBJ1-2, with unresolved D. V was shortened by 1 base and J by 4 bases, with 10 bases between the two germline ends. Germline V CDR1 and CDR2: MGHRA, YSYEKL. This CDR3 is built from 14 residues. The CDR3 bases are TGCGCCAGCAGCCAAGGGGCGGGAGGCTATGGCTACACCTTC. Protein: CASSQGAGGYGYTF.

On this clonotype itself: The junction does not match germline at one end; this may be a read error. The rearrangement uses TRBV11-1 and TRBJ2-7, with a possible D match to TRBD1 (6 bases). This CDR3 comprises 11 residues. Germline CDR1 SGHAT, CDR2 FQDESV (reference sequence). The CDR3 bases are TGTGCCATCACAGGGAAGGATGAGCAGCACTTC. Translating gives CAITGKDEQHF.

This chain uses TRBV6-6 with TRBJ2-7, with no clear D. The CDR3 is 16 amino acids. The germline CDR1 and CDR2 sequences are MNHNY and SVGAGI (reference sequence). The CDR3 sequence is CARSYSVTWTTYEQYF. The DNA for the CDR3 is TGTGCTAGGAGTTACTCCGTGACATGGACCACCTACGAGCAGTACTTC.

The genes are TRBV28 and TRBJ2-5; D remains unclear. CDR1 MDHEN and CDR2 SYDVKM come from the germline V gene. CDR3 length: 12 residues. V was clipped by 9 bases and J by 5 bases, with 13 bases between them. For the CDR3, the DNA is TGTGCCAGTAGTGTGCCATGGGAGACCCAGTACTTC. Amino acids: CASSVPWETQYF. Drawing the rest from reference TRBV28 and TRBJ2-5, the complete variable domain is DVKVTQSSRYLVKRTGEKVFLECVQDMDHENMFWYRQDPGLGLRLIYFSYDVKMKEKGDIPEGYSVSREKKERFSLILESASTNQTSMYLCASSVPWETQYFGPGTRLLVL.

J is TRBJ2-5 and V is TRBV29-1; 9 bases align to TRBD2. V gave up 6 bases and J gave up 4 bases; unmatched junction bases: 12. The germline V gene encodes CDR1 SQVTM and CDR2 ANQGSEA. This CDR3 is 15 amino acids long. CDR3 DNA sequence: TGCAGCGTAGCCGTCCGGACTAGCGCTGGAGAGACCCAGTACTTC. Translating gives CSVAVRTSAGETQYF.

The chain has TRBV30 and TRBJ1-1; D may be TRBD1 (5 bases). Germline CDR1 is GTSNPN and CDR2 is SVGIG (reference sequence). CDR3 length: 13 residues. With 2 bases removed from V and 2 bases from J, the gap between germline ends came to 9 bases. The CDR3 nucleotides read TGTGCCTGGAGTCTCGACAGAAACACTGAAGCTTTCTTT. This codes for CAWSLDRNTEAFF. Complete variable domain (other parts from reference TRBV30 and TRBJ1-1): SQTIHQWPATLVQPVGSPLSLECTVEGTSNPNLYWYRQAAGRGLQLLFYSVGIGQISSEVPQNLSASRPQDRQFILSSKKLLLSDSGFYLCAWSLDRNTEAFFGQGTRLTVV.

As to this clonotype: This may be a read error: a much more frequent sequence differs by one nucleotide. The CDR3 region has the DNA TGTGCCAGCAGTTTCGGGGAAGGGTACTTCTACGAGCAGTACTTC. This gives the protein CASSFGEGYFYEQYF. The chain combines TRBV12-3 or TRBV12-4 with TRBJ2-7; TRBD2 might be the D (5 bases). Trimming shortened V by 3 bases and J by 3 bases, and 15 bases separated the two germline ends. This CDR3 contains 15 residues.

This chain connects TRBV9 to TRBJ2-3; possibly TRBD2 for D (6 bases). The CDR3 has 13 residues. V lost 2 bases to trimming and J lost 2 bases, with 6 bases between them. CDR1 is SGDLS, CDR2 YYNGEE, per germline. The DNA for the CDR3 is TGTGCCAGCAGCGTGGACTACACAGATACGCAGTATTTT. Residues: CASSVDYTDTQYF.

A word on this clonotype: This clone may be a read error of a much larger clone one base away. The rearrangement links TRBV4-2 to TRBJ2-1; D gene ambiguous. CDR1 is LGHNA, CDR2 YNFKEQ, per germline. This CDR3 contains 12 residues. The V end was cut by 4 bases, the J end by 5 bases, with 6 bases between. The CDR3 region is CASSRPNNEQFF. CDR3 nucleotide sequence: TGTGCCAGCAGCCGGCCGAACAATGAGCAGTTCTTC.

This clonotype has at least ten counts. The chain is built from TRBV29-1 and TRBJ2-3, with 9 bases fitting TRBD2. There are 14 residues in the CDR3. The V and J ends lost 4 bases and 0 bases, in that order; junction bases with no gene match: 2. Germline values: CDR1 SQVTM, CDR2 ANQGSEA. The CDR3 spells CSVGTSASTDTQYF. The CDR3 nucleotides read TGCAGCGTTGGGACTAGCGCTAGCACAGATACGCAGTATTTT.

For this clonotype: Mismatch with germline at one junction end may stem from a read error. The chain couples TRBV7-9 to TRBJ2-3; D gene unclear. Germline CDR1 SEHNR, CDR2 FQNEAQ (reference sequence). This CDR3 region has 16 residues. The CDR3 sequence is CVSSFVGIDPTDTQYF. CDR3 nucleotides: TGTGTCAGCAGCTTTGTAGGAATCGACCCTACAGATACGCAGTATTTT.

In the case of this clonotype: A much larger clone differs from this one at a single base, so this may be a read error. The CDR3 end shows no conserved phenylalanine or tryptophan, and so a read error is likely. CDR3 in DNA: TGTGCCAGCAGTTACATTCGGGACAGGGGAACAGATACGCAGTATTAT. Protein product: CASSYIRDRGTDTQYY. The V gene is TRBV6-5, the J gene TRBJ2-3; 10 nucleotides align to TRBD1. With 2 bases clipped from V and 3 bases from J, the junction kept 5 bases outside the gene matches. Germline-derived CDR1 and CDR2 are MNHEY and SVGAGI. The CDR3 runs 16 residues.

Details on this clonotype: This could be a read error, since a much larger clone is one nucleotide away. This chain links TRBV12-3 or TRBV12-4 with TRBJ2-3; a possible D gene is TRBD1 (6 bases). Trimming removed 1 base from V and 3 bases from J, with 8 bases in between. This CDR3 is built from 14 residues. CDR3: CASSLVQGTDTQYF. CDR3 nucleotides: TGTGCCAGCAGTTTAGTACAGGGAACAGATACGCAGTATTTT.

V and J are TRBV14 and TRBJ2-7, with a possible D match to TRBD1 (5 bases). Trimming stripped 3 bases from V and 2 bases from J, with 11 bases between. The length of the CDR3 is 14 residues. Germline CDR1 is SGHDN and CDR2 is FVKESK. The CDR3 DNA is TGTGCCAGCAGCCATGCAGGGTCCCCCTACGAGCAGTACTTC. Translated: CASSHAGSPYEQYF.

Details on this clonotype: This sequence may be a read error, since a much larger clone differs from it by one base. The chain employs TRBV12-3 or TRBV12-4 and TRBJ1-2; D is unclear. The CDR3 has 10 residues. The CDR3 sequence: CTSRLSGYTF. The CDR3 DNA reads TGTACCAGCAGACTGTCTGGCTACACCTTC.

This clonotype was counted a few times. This may stem from a read error, because a much larger clone lies one nucleotide away. The chain combines TRBV6-1 with TRBJ2-1; D gene ambiguous. Trimming shortened V by 4 bases and J by 3 bases, and 10 bases separated the two germline ends. The CDR3 contains 14 residues. From germline, CDR1 is MNHNS and CDR2 SASEGT. As DNA, the CDR3 is TGTGCCAGCAGTGTTGGGATAGACTACAATGAGCAGTTCTTC. Translated: CASSVGIDYNEQFF.

Turning to this clonotype: This clone may be a read error of a much larger clone one base away. This rearrangement joins TRBV28 to TRBJ1-1, with 10 bases identical to TRBD1. V dropped 11 bases and J dropped 4; count of bases not matched to a gene: 10. The germline gives CDR1 MDHEN, CDR2 SYDVKM. This CDR3 contains 14 residues. CDR3 nucleotide sequence: TGTGCCGGTCAGACAGGGGGCAGTGGCACTGAAGCTTTCTTT. This translates into CAGQTGGSGTEAFF.

The genes are TRBV12-3 or TRBV12-4 and TRBJ2-1; 15 bases align to TRBD2. With V trimmed by 5 bases and J by 14 bases, 10 bases remained unmatched. The CDR3 consists of 15 residues. CDR3 amino acids: CASSPRTSGRAWEFF. The CDR3 DNA is TGTGCCAGCAGTCCCCGGACTAGCGGGAGGGCCTGGGAGTTCTTC.

This clonotype was seen a few times. Because it lacks the conserved phenylalanine or tryptophan at the end, this CDR3 is likely a read error. The gene calls are TRBV11-2 and TRBJ2-3, with D perhaps matching TRBD2 (6 bases). This CDR3 has 14 residues. Germline assignment: CDR1 SGHAT and CDR2 FQNNGV. The CDR3 coding sequence is TGTGCTAGCAGCCTGGGACTCCCCACAGATACGCAGTATCTT. This codes for CASSLGLPTDTQYL.

This sequence joins TRBV5-4 and TRBJ2-5, with D maybe TRBD2 (6 bases). The V end lost 6 bases, the J end lost 5 bases, and 17 bases lay between the germline ends. Germline V gene sequence: CDR1 SGHNT, CDR2 YYREEE (reference sequence). CDR3 length: 14 amino acids. CDR3 sequence reads: CASIYSGGVETQYF. DNA for the CDR3: TGTGCCAGCATCTATAGCGGAGGAGTGGAGACCCAGTACTTC.

Concerning this clonotype: One end of the junction is discordant with germline, which a read error may explain. The rearrangement links TRBV6-5 to TRBJ2-1; D not resolved. This CDR3 spans 12 amino acids. CDR1 and CDR2 (germline): MNHEY, SVGAGI. CDR3 protein: CARSYSPAEQFF. CDR3 DNA sequence: TGTGCCAGAAGTTACTCGCCAGCGGAGCAGTTCTTC.

This chain uses TRBV7-8 with TRBJ1-5; D possibly corresponds to TRBD1 (5 bases). V lost 2 bases to trimming and J lost 15 bases, with 23 bases between them. CDR1 and CDR2 from the germline V gene are SGHVS and FQNEAQ. The CDR3 is 15 amino acids. The CDR3 bases are TGTGCCAGCAGCTTATCAGGGCAGATTTCCCAGTCCCTGCATTTT. This sequence encodes CASSLSGQISQSLHF.